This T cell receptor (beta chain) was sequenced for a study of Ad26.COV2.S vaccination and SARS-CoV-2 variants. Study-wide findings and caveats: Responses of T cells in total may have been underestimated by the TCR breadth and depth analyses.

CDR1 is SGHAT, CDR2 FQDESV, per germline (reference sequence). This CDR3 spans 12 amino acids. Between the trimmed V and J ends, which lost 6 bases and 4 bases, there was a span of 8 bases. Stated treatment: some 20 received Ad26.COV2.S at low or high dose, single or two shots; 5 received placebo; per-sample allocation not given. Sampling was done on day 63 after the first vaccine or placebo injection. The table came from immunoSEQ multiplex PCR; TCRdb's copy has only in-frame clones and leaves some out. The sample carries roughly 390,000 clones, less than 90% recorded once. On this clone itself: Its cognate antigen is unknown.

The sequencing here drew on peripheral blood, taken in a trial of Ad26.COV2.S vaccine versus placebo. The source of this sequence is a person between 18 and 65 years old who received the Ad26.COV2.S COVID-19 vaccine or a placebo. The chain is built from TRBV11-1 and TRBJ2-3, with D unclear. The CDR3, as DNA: TGTGCCAGCAGTCCGACTTCAGATACGCAGTATTTT. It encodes CASSPTSDTQYF.